This T cell receptor (beta chain) was retrieved from a study of T cells after yellow fever vaccination (dated by TCRdb to the late 2010s). Regarding the complete study: Libraries from fractions with low cell numbers were prepared with the SMART-Seq v4 Ultra Low Input RNA kit. To follow T-cell clones before and after both primary and booster YFV17D yellow fever vaccination, bulk TCR alpha and beta repertoires underwent longitudinal sequencing. Two healthy male donors, one aged 18 to 30 and one aged 30 to 39 years, were included in the cohort. Blood samples were taken at several timepoints before and after primary and secondary immunization, and bulk PBMC replicates and cell subsets were isolated. Study-level results and caveats: Most clones expanded after primary vaccination were re-detected after the booster (almost 98% of CD4 and around nine tenths of CD8), suggesting broad memory maintenance. FACS-sorted repertoires could contain abundant contaminating clonotypes from the bulk population, so computational filtering was required. Because only a couple of donors were included in the study, the extent to which the findings can be generalized is limited. A small share of clonotypes occurred in both CD4 and CD8 compartments, likely arising from convergent recombination. Compared with the primary T-cell response, the secondary T-cell response was faster but weaker, reaching its peak on day 5 rather than on day 15.

TCR cDNA was made using 5'RACE template switching, a step that added a universal primer site and unique molecular identifiers. cDNA synthesis was primed from both the TCR alpha and TCR beta constant segments. Two PCR steps were used to amplify libraries, with sample barcodes and sequencing adapters being added in the second step. Sequencing of libraries was performed on Illumina HiSeq 2500 (2x100 bp) or NovaSeq (2x150 bp). Turning to the authors' computational methods: Demultiplexing of reads and collapsing into UMI consensus sequences were performed with MIGEC, and V(D)J alignment was carried out with MiXCR. Using edgeR on replicate PBMC samples, clonotypes were called vaccine-responding if FDR was below 0.01 and the log2 fold change was above 5 up to day 15. Each bulk clonotype was labeled CD4 or CD8 based on which sequenced repertoire, CD4 or CD8, contained the clonotype at higher abundance. TCRdb ran its own pipeline on the public reads, namely fastp trimming at Q25 and MiXCR clone calling, and kept in-frame beta chains. Here each entry gathers all rows of one CDR3 protein and keeps the most common genes and DNA. Clone size and V and J calls follow TCRdb, not the original study. This sample comprises 90,000 to 130,000 distinct CDR3 sequences, 8.4% of them detected only once. 25% of the sample is taken by the ten largest.

This specimen's treatment or condition label, per the study, means: live attenuated yellow fever vaccine strain. A standard Ficoll-Paque protocol was used to isolate PBMCs from peripheral blood. CD4 and CD8 T-cell fractions were isolated with Dynabeads CD4 and CD8 positive selection kits. TriZol was used to extract RNA from bulk PBMCs, from CD4 and CD8 fractions, and from dextramer-positive and dextramer-negative fractions. Deletion took 0 bases off V and 3 bases off J, with a span of 8 bases between the germline ends. The CDR3 sequence holds 14 residues, the cysteine and phenylalanine included. Only the CDR3 DNA is retained, 42 bases long and in frame from the first base. CDR1 LNHNV and CDR2 YYDKDF were looked up in the germline V gene (reference sequence). This clonotype has at least ten counts. The antigen it binds to is not known. Per-base quality was not reported, and no clone a single base away is much larger than it.

The material sequenced was CD8+ T cells sorted from PBMCs, taken 45 days after the yellow fever booster vaccination. Recombination connected TRBV15 to TRBJ1-1, with the D gene too uncertain to name. The source is a young man who received the YFV17D yellow fever vaccine. The CDR3 sequence is CATSRDNGHTEAFF. The DNA reads as follows: TGTGCCACCAGCAGAGATAACGGCCACACTGAAGCTTTCTTT.